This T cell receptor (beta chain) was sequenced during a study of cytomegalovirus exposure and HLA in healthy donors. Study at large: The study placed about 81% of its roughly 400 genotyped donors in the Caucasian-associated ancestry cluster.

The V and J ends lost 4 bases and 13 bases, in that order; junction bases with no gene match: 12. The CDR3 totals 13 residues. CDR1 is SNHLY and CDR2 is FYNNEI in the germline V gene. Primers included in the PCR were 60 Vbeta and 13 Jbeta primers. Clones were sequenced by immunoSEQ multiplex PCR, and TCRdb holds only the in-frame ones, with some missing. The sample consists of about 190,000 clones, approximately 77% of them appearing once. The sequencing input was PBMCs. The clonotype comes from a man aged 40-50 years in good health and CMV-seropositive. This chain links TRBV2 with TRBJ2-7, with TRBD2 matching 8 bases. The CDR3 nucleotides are TGTGCCAGCAGTGTCCTGACGGGGGGGGGAGCCTACTTC. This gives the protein CASSVLTGGGAYF. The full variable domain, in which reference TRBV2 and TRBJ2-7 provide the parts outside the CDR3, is EPEVTQTPSHQVTQMGQEVILRCVPISNHLYFYWYRQILGQKVEFLVSFYNNEISEKSEIFDDQFSVERPDGSNFTLKIRSTKLEDSAMYFCASSVLTGGGAYFGPGTRLTVT.